This TCR beta chain appears in the sequencing data of a study of OX40 agonist ivuxolimab in advanced cancers. Method: immunoSEQ multiplex PCR; TCRdb's copy keeps in-frame clones and lacks some. Altogether 60,000 to 85,000 clones are present, 85% to 90% being singletons, with the ten largest covering 3.5% to 5%. This receptor was taken from an adult with an advanced solid tumor such as melanoma, head and neck, liver or kidney cancer. The sequencing here drew on CD4+ or CD8+ T cells sorted from blood, taken in a trial of the OX40 agonist ivuxolimab.

The CDR3 is CASSPRTGYNEQFF. DNA for the CDR3: TGTGCCAGCAGCCCCAGGACGGGCTACAATGAGCAGTTCTTC. The chain joins TRBV2 to TRBJ2-1; D not resolved. Trimming left V 6 bases short and J 3 bases short, with 12 bases between. The CDR3 is made up of 14 amino acids. Per germline, CDR1 SNHLY and CDR2 FYNNEI.